This T cell receptor beta chain was recorded in a study of blood T cell repertoires in COVID-19. The data were produced by immunoSEQ multiplex PCR, yet TCRdb's version contains in-frame clones alone and is incomplete. The sample holds around 54,000 clones; roughly 90% are singletons and the top ten take 2.2%. With 5 bases clipped from V and 4 bases from J, the junction kept 15 bases outside the gene matches. Germline V gene data show CDR1 as LNHDA and CDR2 as SQIVND (reference sequence). The CDR3 has 18 residues. This clone was detected only once. The J gene is TRBJ2-1, the V gene TRBV19; 9 bases map to TRBD1. This TCR came from a human donor in a cohort sampled during active COVID-19. What was sequenced was peripheral blood. The CDR3 nucleotides read TGTGCCAGTAGTTCCGGGACAGGGCCCGGCTGGATGTACAATGAGCAGTTCTTC. As protein: CASSSGTGPGWMYNEQFF.